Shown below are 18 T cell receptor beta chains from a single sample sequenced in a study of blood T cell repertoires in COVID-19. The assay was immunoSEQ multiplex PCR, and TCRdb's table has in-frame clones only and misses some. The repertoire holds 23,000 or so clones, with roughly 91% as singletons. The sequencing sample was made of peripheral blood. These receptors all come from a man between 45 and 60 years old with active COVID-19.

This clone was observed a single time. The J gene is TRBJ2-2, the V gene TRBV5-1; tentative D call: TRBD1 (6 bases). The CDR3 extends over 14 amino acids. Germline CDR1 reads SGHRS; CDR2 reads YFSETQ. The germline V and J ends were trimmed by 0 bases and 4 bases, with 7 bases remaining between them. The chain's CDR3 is CASSLGRGTGELFF. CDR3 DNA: TGCGCCAGCAGCTTGGGCAGGGGCACCGGGGAGCTGTTTTTT.

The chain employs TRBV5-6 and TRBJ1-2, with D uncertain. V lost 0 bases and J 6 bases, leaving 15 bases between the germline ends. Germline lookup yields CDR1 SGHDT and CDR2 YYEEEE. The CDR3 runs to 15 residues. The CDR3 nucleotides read TGTGCCAGCAGCTTGGTAGGGAGGAAGCTGCATGGCTACACCTTC. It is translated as CASSLVGRKLHGYTF. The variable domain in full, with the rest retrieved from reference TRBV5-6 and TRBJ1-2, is DAGVTQSPTHLIKTRGQQVTLRCSPKSGHDTVSWYQQALGQGPQFIFQYYEEEERQRGNFPDRFSGHQFPNYSSELNVNALLLGDSALYLCASSLVGRKLHGYTFGSGTRLTVV.

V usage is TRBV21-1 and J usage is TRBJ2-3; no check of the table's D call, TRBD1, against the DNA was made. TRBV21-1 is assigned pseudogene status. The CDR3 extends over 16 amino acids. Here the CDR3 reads CASSKDSGHGWDTQYF. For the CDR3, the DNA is TGTGCCAGCAGCAAAGATTCAGGTCACGGTTGGGATACGCAGTATTTT.

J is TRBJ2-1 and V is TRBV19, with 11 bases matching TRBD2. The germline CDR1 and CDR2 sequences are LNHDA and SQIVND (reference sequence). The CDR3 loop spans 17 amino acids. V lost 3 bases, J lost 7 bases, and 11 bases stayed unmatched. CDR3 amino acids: CASSIRRGGTSGNEQFF. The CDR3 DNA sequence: TGTGCCAGTAGTATTCGGCGTGGGGGGACTAGCGGAAATGAGCAGTTCTTC.

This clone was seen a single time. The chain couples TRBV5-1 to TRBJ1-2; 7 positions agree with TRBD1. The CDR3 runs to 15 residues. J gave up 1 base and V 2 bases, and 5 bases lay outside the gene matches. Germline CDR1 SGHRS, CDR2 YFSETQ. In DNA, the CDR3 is TGCGCCAGCAGCTTTACAGGGGCCGATAACTATGGCTACACCTTC. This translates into CASSFTGADNYGYTF.

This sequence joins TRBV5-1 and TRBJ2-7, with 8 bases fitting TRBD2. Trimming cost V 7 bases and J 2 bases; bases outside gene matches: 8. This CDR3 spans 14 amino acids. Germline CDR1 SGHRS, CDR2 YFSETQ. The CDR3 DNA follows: TGCGCCAGCGCGAAAGCGGGGGAAGCCTACGAGCAGTACTTC. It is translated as CASAKAGEAYEQYF.

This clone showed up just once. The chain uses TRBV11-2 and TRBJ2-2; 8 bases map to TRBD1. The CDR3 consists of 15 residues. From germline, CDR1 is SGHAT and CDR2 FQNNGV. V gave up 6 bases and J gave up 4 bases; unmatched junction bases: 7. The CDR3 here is CASRDRGDVTGELFF. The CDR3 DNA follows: TGTGCCAGCAGAGACAGGGGTGATGTCACCGGGGAGCTGTTTTTT.

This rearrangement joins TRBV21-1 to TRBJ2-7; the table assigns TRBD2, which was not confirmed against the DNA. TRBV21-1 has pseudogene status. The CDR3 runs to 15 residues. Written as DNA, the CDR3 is TGTGCCAGCAGCACCATTCGAGGAGCATCCTACGAGCAGTACTTC. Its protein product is CASSTIRGASYEQYF.

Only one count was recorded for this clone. The CDR3 bases are TGTGCCAGCAGTTTAGGGGGACAGGGAGACGAAAAACTGTTTTTT. Its protein is CASSLGGQGDEKLFF. V and J are TRBV28 and TRBJ1-4; 9 bases agree with TRBD1. CDR3 length: 15 residues. Germline trimming cut 2 bases from V and 8 bases from J; bases unmatched to any gene: 6. Germline-derived CDR1 and CDR2 are MDHEN and SYDVKM.

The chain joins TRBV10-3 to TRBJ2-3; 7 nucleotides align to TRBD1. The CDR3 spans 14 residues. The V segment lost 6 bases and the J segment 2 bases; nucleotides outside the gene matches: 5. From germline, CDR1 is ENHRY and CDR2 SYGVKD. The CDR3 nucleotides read TGTGCCATCAGGAGGACAGGCTCCACAGATACGCAGTATTTT. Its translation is CAIRRTGSTDTQYF.

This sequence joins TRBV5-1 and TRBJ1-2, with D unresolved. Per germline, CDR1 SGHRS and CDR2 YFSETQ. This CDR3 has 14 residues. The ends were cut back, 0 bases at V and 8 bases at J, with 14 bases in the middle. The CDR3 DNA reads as TGCGCCAGCAGCTTGGGGTCCAGAGGGCCGGGCTACACCTTC. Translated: CASSLGSRGPGYTF.

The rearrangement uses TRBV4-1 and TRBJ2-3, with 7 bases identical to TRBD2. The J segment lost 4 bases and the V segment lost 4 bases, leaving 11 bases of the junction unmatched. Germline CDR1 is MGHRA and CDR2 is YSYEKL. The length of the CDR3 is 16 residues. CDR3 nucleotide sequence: TGCGCCAGCAGCCTCGCCGACATCGGGGGGTCAGATACGCAGTATTTT. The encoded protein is CASSLADIGGSDTQYF.

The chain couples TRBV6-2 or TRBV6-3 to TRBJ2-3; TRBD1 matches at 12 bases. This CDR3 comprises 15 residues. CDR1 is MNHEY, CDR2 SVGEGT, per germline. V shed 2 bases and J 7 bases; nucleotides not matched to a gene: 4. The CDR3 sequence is CASSYRDRGRNTQYF. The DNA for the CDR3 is TGTGCCAGCAGTTACAGGGACAGGGGGCGAAATACGCAGTATTTT.

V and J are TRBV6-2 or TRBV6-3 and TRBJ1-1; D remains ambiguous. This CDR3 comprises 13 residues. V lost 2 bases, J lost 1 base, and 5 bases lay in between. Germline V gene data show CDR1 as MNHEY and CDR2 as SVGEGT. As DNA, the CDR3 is TGTGCCAGCAGTTACGAGGGGAACACTGAAGCTTTCTTT. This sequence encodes CASSYEGNTEAFF.

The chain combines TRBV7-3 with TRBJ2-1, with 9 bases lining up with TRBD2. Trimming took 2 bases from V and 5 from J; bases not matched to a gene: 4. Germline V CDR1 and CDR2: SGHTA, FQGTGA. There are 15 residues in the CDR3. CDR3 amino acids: CASSLGLAGNNEQFF. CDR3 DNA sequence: TGTGCCAGCAGCTTAGGCCTAGCGGGGAACAATGAGCAGTTCTTC.

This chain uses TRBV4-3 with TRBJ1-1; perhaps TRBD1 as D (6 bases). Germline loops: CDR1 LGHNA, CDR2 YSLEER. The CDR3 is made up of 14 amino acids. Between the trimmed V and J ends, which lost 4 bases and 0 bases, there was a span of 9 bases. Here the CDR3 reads CASSRQDLNTEAFF. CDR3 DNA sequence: TGCGCCAGCAGCCGACAGGACCTGAACACTGAAGCTTTCTTT.

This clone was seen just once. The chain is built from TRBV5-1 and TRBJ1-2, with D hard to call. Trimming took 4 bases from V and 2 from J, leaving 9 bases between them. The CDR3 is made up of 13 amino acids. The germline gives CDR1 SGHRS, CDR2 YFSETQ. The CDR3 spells CASSPQVNYGYTF. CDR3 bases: TGCGCCAGCAGCCCTCAGGTGAACTATGGCTACACCTTC.

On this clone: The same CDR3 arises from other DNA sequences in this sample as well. CDR3 residues: CASSIWTGDQPQHF. DNA for the CDR3: TGTGCCAGTAGTATCTGGACAGGGGATCAGCCCCAGCATTTT. The gene calls are TRBV19 and TRBJ1-5; 9 nucleotides match TRBD1. The germline gives CDR1 LNHDA, CDR2 SQIVND (reference sequence). The CDR3 sequence is 14 residues long. After removal of 3 bases from V and 5 bases from J, the junction contained 2 bases not matched to a gene.